This T cell receptor (beta chain) was obtained from a study of blood T cell repertoires in COVID-19. Produced via immunoSEQ multiplex PCR; TCRdb's table is partial and in-frame only. The table records 200,000 to 250,000 clones, 80% to 90% of them present only once. This CDR3 comprises 16 residues. With V trimmed by 4 bases and J by 4 bases, 11 bases remained unmatched. The V and J genes are TRBV5-3 and TRBJ2-1; 7 bases agree with TRBD1. TRBV5-3 belongs to the ORF category, with a function that is uncertain. This sequence originates from a woman aged 80 or older with active or convalescent COVID-19. Material: peripheral blood. CDR3 amino acids: CARSKFRDSVYNEQFF. CDR3 nucleotide sequence: TGTGCCAGAAGCAAGTTCCGGGACAGCGTATACAATGAGCAGTTCTTC.